What follows is one T cell receptor beta chain and its context. The antigen is not known. The data belong to a study of radiotherapy plus CTLA-4 blockade in lung cancer. Study in general: Across the patients, objective responses occurred in more than 15%, and disease control in around 31%. Findings and caveats of the study: Early clonal dynamics of blood T cells, together with interferon-beta, were reported as the best response predictor.

Trimming left V 8 bases short and J 8 bases short, with 12 bases between. The germline V gene encodes CDR1 MNHEY and CDR2 SVGAGI. This CDR3 has 11 residues. Method: immunoSEQ multiplex PCR; TCRdb's copy keeps in-frame clones and lacks some. The data contain about 51,000 clones, roughly 77% of them singletons. The TCR originated in a human donor with non-small cell lung cancer who had a complete response to radiotherapy plus ipilimumab. This chain joins TRBV6-5 and TRBJ1-2; D uncertain. Material: peripheral blood, obtained from a patient treated with radiotherapy plus ipilimumab. The DNA for the CDR3 is TGTGCCAGCTCATCCCTGAGGGGCTACACCTTC. It codes for CASSSLRGYTF.